The source of this T cell receptor beta chain is a study of radiation and T cells in renal cell carcinoma. Study outcomes and limitations: From baseline, blood top tumor clonotypes peaked at 2 weeks post-radiation. No pretreatment tumor biopsies were available for baseline clonotypes.

The germline V and J ends were trimmed by 0 bases and 6 bases, with 10 bases remaining between them. CDR1 and CDR2 from the germline V gene are SGHDT and YYEEEE. This CDR3 is 14 amino acids long. Noted time point: baseline pretreatment blood. Treatment described: 15 Gy SBRT to primary tumor, nephrectomy 4 weeks later. After SBRT, blood was collected at 2 and 4 weeks, plus baseline. The patient's renal cell carcinoma had clear cell pathology. About this clone: The target antigen is unknown.

Method: immunoSEQ multiplex PCR; TCRdb's copy keeps in-frame clones and lacks some. The data hold 150,000 or so clones, with about 87% observed a single time. The source of this sequence is a woman aged 70-85 years with renal cell carcinoma. Specimen: blood, collected from a patient whose treatment included radiotherapy and nephrectomy. V usage is TRBV5-6 and J usage is TRBJ1-5; D is undetermined. CDR3: CASSLASESQPQHF. In DNA form, the CDR3 reads TGTGCCAGCAGCTTGGCGAGCGAAAGTCAGCCCCAGCATTTT. Based on the CDR3 plus reference TRBV5-6 and TRBJ1-5, the full variable domain is DAGVTQSPTHLIKTRGQQVTLRCSPKSGHDTVSWYQQALGQGPQFIFQYYEEEERQRGNFPDRFSGHQFPNYSSELNVNALLLGDSALYLCASSLASESQPQHFGDGTRLSIL.